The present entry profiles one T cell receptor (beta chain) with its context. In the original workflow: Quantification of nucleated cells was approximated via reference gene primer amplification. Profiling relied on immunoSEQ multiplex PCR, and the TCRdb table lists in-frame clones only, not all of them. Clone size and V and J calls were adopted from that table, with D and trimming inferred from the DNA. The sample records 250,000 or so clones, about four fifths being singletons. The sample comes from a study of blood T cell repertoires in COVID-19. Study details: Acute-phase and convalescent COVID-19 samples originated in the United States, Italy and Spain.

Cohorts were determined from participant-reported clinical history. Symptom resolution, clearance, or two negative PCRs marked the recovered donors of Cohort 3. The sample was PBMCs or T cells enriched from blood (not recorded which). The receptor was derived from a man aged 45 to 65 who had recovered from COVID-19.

Written as DNA, the CDR3 is TGTGCCAGCAGCTTAGGCAGGGCGATCAATCAGCCCCAGCATTTT. Residues: CASSLGRAINQPQHF. This chain links TRBV7-8 with TRBJ1-5; a weak D match, TRBD1 (5 bases). There are 15 residues in the CDR3. Deletions cut 1 base from V and 3 bases from J, with 10 bases between. The germline CDR1 and CDR2 sequences are SGHVS and FQNEAQ.